The following is a T cell receptor (beta chain) sequence with its context. Sequencing used immunoSEQ multiplex PCR; TCRdb keeps in-frame clones, though not all of them. This table has about 75,000 clones, roughly 87% appearing once. The sample originates from a study of blood T cell repertoires in COVID-19. CDR1 and CDR2 from the germline V gene are MNHEY and SMNVEV (reference sequence). The V and J ends lost 5 bases and 2 bases respectively, with 16 bases between them. The CDR3 length is 16 residues. This chain links TRBV27 with TRBJ2-4, with unresolved D. What was sequenced was peripheral blood. The TCR originated in a woman aged 45 to 65 with acute or convalescent COVID-19. The CDR3 here is CASSTLGSSPKNIQYF. In DNA, the CDR3 is TGTGCCAGCAGTACCCTGGGTAGCTCCCCCAAAAACATTCAGTACTTC.